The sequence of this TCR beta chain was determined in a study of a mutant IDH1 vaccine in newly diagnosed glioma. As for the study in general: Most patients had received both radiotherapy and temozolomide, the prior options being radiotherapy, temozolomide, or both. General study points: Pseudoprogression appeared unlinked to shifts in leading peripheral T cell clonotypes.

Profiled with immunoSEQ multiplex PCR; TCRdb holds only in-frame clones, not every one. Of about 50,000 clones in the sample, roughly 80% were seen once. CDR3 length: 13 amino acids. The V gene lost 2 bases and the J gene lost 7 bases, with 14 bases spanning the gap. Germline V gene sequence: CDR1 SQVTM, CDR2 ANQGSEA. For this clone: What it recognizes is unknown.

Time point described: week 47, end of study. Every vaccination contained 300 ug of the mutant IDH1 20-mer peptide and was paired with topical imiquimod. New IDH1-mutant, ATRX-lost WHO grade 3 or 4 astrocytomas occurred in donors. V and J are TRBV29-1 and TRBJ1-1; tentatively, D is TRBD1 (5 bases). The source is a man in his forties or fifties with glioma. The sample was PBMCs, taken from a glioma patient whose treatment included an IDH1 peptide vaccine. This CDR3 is CSVEQGRVDEAFF. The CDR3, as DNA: TGCAGCGTTGAACAGGGACGAGTCGATGAAGCTTTCTTT.